These 27 T cell receptor beta chains share one sample of origin, sequenced in a study of T cell responses to AZD1222 COVID-19 vaccine. Assay used: immunoSEQ multiplex PCR; TCRdb lists only in-frame clones, some missing. The sample consists of around 150,000 clones, 88% of them appearing once. The specimen comprised peripheral blood, sampled on day 0 of AZD1222 vaccination. These receptors all stem from an adult in good health.

The chain recombines TRBV5-4 with TRBJ1-2; 7 bases agree with TRBD1. The germline V gene encodes CDR1 SGHNT and CDR2 YYREEE (reference sequence). After removal of 1 base from V and 3 bases from J, the junction contained 3 bases not matched to a gene. The CDR3 is 14 residues long. This chain's CDR3 is CASSLTGTDYGYTF. For the CDR3, the DNA is TGTGCCAGCAGCTTGACCGGGACAGACTATGGCTACACCTTC.

This rearrangement joins TRBV6-5 to TRBJ1-4; TRBD1 agrees at 9 bases. CDR3 length equals 14 residues. Germline CDR1 reads MNHEY; CDR2 reads SVGAGI. The junction had 6 bases not matched to a gene; V was cut back by 6 bases and J by 7 bases. DNA of the CDR3: TGTGCCAGCAGCCTACAGGGGGCCTTTGAAAAACTGTTTTTT. Encoded protein: CASSLQGAFEKLFF.

The chain carries TRBV27 and TRBJ2-2, with D possibly TRBD1 on 5 matching bases. The germline V and J ends were trimmed by 5 bases and 7 bases, with 11 bases remaining between them. The CDR3 has 13 amino acids. From germline, CDR1 is MNHEY and CDR2 SMNVEV (reference sequence). The CDR3, as DNA: TGTGCCAGCAGTCGTGGGGCCGTCGGGGAGCTGTTTTTT. Translation: CASSRGAVGELFF.

This sequence joins TRBV13 and TRBJ2-2; D not certain. This CDR3 is 13 amino acids long. The germline V gene has CDR1 PRHDT and CDR2 FYEKMQ (reference sequence). Trimming cost V 3 bases and J 8 bases, with 10 bases left between them. The CDR3 DNA sequence: TGTGCCAGCAGCTTCACAAGAACAGGGGAGCTGTTTTTT. It codes for CASSFTRTGELFF.

V is TRBV4-2 and J is TRBJ1-1, with 10 nucleotides matching TRBD1. CDR3 length: 16 amino acids. Germline trimming cut 4 bases from V and 0 bases from J; bases unmatched to any gene: 5. Germline V CDR1 and CDR2: LGHNA, YNFKEQ. The CDR3 nucleotides read TGTGCCAGCAGCCCGATTGACAGGGGGCTGAACACTGAAGCTTTCTTT. This codes for CASSPIDRGLNTEAFF.

CDR3: CSVERTQYF. As DNA, the CDR3 is TGCAGCGTTGAACGTACGCAGTATTTT. J is TRBJ2-3 and V is TRBV29-1; D is undetermined. V shed 2 bases and J shed 8 bases, with 2 bases lying between them. The V gene's germline CDR1 is SQVTM and CDR2 ANQGSEA. The CDR3 totals 9 residues.

The rearrangement uses TRBV15 and TRBJ2-3; D unclear. The CDR3 length is 12 residues. Per germline, CDR1 LNHNV and CDR2 YYDKDF (reference sequence). Trimming left V 1 base short and J 6 bases short, with 5 bases between. The CDR3 nucleotides are TGTGCCACCAGCAGAGTTGGGGATACGCAGTATTTT. Protein: CATSRVGDTQYF.

The chain links TRBV5-4 to TRBJ1-2; 8 nucleotides agree with TRBD1. CDR3 length equals 18 residues. With V trimmed by 1 base and J by 0 bases, 11 bases remained unmatched. CDR1 is SGHNT, CDR2 YYREEE, per germline (reference sequence). The CDR3 sequence is CASSLIQGQEISNYGYTF. The CDR3 DNA reads TGTGCCAGCAGCTTGATCCAGGGACAGGAGATATCTAACTATGGCTACACCTTC.

The CDR3 reads CATSSQLSSGNTIYF. CDR3 bases: TGTGCCACCAGCTCGCAACTTAGTTCTGGAAACACCATATATTTT. The chain carries TRBV15 and TRBJ1-3; D not certain. CDR1 is LNHNV, CDR2 YYDKDF, per germline (reference sequence). V dropped 5 bases and J dropped 1 base, with 12 bases sitting between them. CDR3 length equals 15 residues. Drawing the rest from reference TRBV15 and TRBJ1-3, the complete variable domain is DAMVIQNPRYQVTQFGKPVTLSCSQTLNHNVMYWYQQKSSQAPKLLFHYYDKDFNNEADTPDNFQSRRPNTSFCFLDIRSPGLGDTAMYLCATSSQLSSGNTIYFGEGSWLTVV.

This clone was seen a single time. This chain connects TRBV6-1 to TRBJ1-3; no firm D call. The length of the CDR3 is 14 residues. Trimming shortened V by 2 bases and J by 1 base, and 6 bases separated the two germline ends. Germline-derived CDR1 and CDR2 are MNHNS and SASEGT. CDR3 DNA: TGTGCCAGCAGTGAAATTAGGTCTGGAAACACCATATATTTT. Translating it yields CASSEIRSGNTIYF.

The chain combines TRBV3-1 (or the pseudogene TRBV3-2) with TRBJ2-1; D may be TRBD2 (6 bases). The V gene's germline CDR1 is LGHDT and CDR2 YNNKEL (reference sequence). Deletions cut 1 base from V and 7 bases from J, with 17 bases between. CDR3 size: 16 residues. The DNA of the CDR3 is TGTGCCAGCAGCCAAGTGTCTGAGACTAGTGTAAATGAGCAGTTCTTC. It is translated as CASSQVSETSVNEQFF.

The chain recombines TRBV5-1 with TRBJ2-7; D may be TRBD1 (6 bases). V dropped 3 bases and J dropped 5 bases, with 27 bases sitting between them. In germline, CDR1 is SGHRS, CDR2 YFSETQ. This CDR3 is 18 amino acids long. This chain's CDR3 is CASSSTLRGPGARDEQYF. The CDR3 region has the DNA TGCGCCAGCAGCTCCACCCTACGAGGACCAGGGGCGCGCGACGAGCAGTACTTC.

J is TRBJ1-5 and V is TRBV30; D gene ambiguous. The germline V and J ends were trimmed by 0 bases and 4 bases, with 13 bases remaining between them. Germline-derived CDR1 and CDR2 are GTSNPN and SVGIG (reference sequence). This CDR3 has 15 amino acids. This chain's CDR3 is CAWSVRRVGNQPQHF. For the CDR3, the DNA is TGTGCCTGGAGTGTGCGGCGGGTCGGAAATCAGCCCCAGCATTTT. The whole variable domain, remainder taken from reference TRBV30 and TRBJ1-5, is SQTIHQWPATLVQPVGSPLSLECTVEGTSNPNLYWYRQAAGRGLQLLFYSVGIGQISSEVPQNLSASRPQDRQFILSSKKLLLSDSGFYLCAWSVRRVGNQPQHFGDGTRLSIL.

The gene calls are TRBV29-1 and TRBJ1-1, with a weak D call TRBD1 (5 bases). Germline V gene lookup returns CDR1 SQVTM and CDR2 ANQGSEA. Trimming took 4 bases from V and 3 from J, leaving 18 bases between them. CDR3 length: 15 residues. In DNA form, the CDR3 reads TGCAGCGTTGGACGATCGGGGCCCGTGGACACTGAAGCTTTCTTT. This sequence encodes CSVGRSGPVDTEAFF. The variable domain in full, completed from reference TRBV29-1 and TRBJ1-1, reads SAVISQKPSRDICQRGTSLTIQCQVDSQVTMMFWYRQQPGQSLTLIATANQGSEATYESGFVIDKFPISRPNLTFSTLTVSNMSPEDSSIYLCSVGRSGPVDTEAFFGQGTRLTVV.

V gene TRBV13 combines with J gene TRBJ2-3; 9 nucleotides agree with TRBD2. V dropped 7 bases and J dropped 3; count of bases not matched to a gene: 8. This CDR3 is built from 15 residues. Germline lookup yields CDR1 PRHDT and CDR2 FYEKMQ (reference sequence). The CDR3 nucleotides are TGTGCCAGCAAGGCGGCGGGAGGGCCGACAGATACGCAGTATTTT. Protein: CASKAAGGPTDTQYF.

The rearrangement links TRBV30 to TRBJ1-3; D not certain. Trimming took off 0 bases at V and 0 bases at J, with 3 bases between the two ends. The CDR3 extends over 13 amino acids. Germline CDR1 reads GTSNPN; CDR2 reads SVGIG (reference sequence). CDR3 residues: CAWSVSSGNTIYF. The CDR3 coding sequence is TGTGCCTGGAGTGTAAGCTCTGGAAACACCATATATTTT.

The rearrangement uses TRBV27 and TRBJ2-3, with 9 bases identical to TRBD2. V lost 3 bases and J lost 6; bases outside the gene matches: 1. The CDR3 length is 13 residues. Germline CDR1 is MNHEY and CDR2 is SMNVEV (reference sequence). Here the CDR3 reads CASSLREGDTQYF. The CDR3 DNA follows: TGTGCCAGCAGTTTGCGGGAGGGGGATACGCAGTATTTT.

The CDR3: CASSRGAGSYNQPQHF. The CDR3 DNA is TGTGCCAGTAGTCGGGGGGCAGGCTCATACAATCAGCCCCAGCATTTT. The rearrangement links TRBV19 to TRBJ1-5; a weak D match, TRBD1 (6 bases). Germline CDR1 reads LNHDA; CDR2 reads SQIVND (reference sequence). V shed 5 bases and J shed 3 bases, with 17 bases lying between them. The CDR3 sequence is 16 residues long. Variable domain in full (rest from reference TRBV19 and TRBJ1-5): DGGITQSPKYLFRKEGQNVTLSCEQNLNHDAMYWYRQDPGQGLRLIYYSQIVNDFQKGDIAEGYSVSREKKESFPLTVTSAQKNPTAFYLCASSRGAGSYNQPQHFGDGTRLSIL.

CDR3 sequence reads: CASSPGTGTNTGELFF. The CDR3 DNA reads as TGTGCCAGCAGCCCAGGGACAGGAACGAACACCGGGGAGCTGTTTTTT. The chain has TRBV5-8 and TRBJ2-2; 8 positions agree with TRBD1. There are 16 residues in the CDR3. Losses at the gene ends were 4 bases for V and 0 bases for J; bases not matched to a gene: 5. Germline assignment: CDR1 SGHTS and CDR2 YDEGEE.

The J gene is TRBJ1-2, the V gene TRBV6-5, with TRBD1 matching 9 bases. Germline V gives CDR1 MNHEY, CDR2 SVGAGI. Trimming removed 6 bases from V and 2 bases from J; junction bases left unmatched: 7. The CDR3 runs 15 residues. The CDR3 here is CASRLQGARNYGYTF. The DNA for the CDR3 is TGTGCCAGCAGACTACAGGGGGCAAGAAACTATGGCTACACCTTC.

The rearrangement joins TRBV14 to TRBJ2-7; D not certain. The germline CDR1 and CDR2 sequences are SGHDN and FVKESK. The CDR3 has 14 residues. The V end lost 2 bases, the J end lost 1 base, and 9 bases lay between the germline ends. Here the CDR3 reads CASSQRGSSYEQYF. DNA for the CDR3: TGTGCCAGCAGCCAACGCGGCAGTTCCTACGAGCAGTACTTC.

V gene TRBV28 combines with J gene TRBJ2-3; 10 positions match TRBD1. V shed 6 bases, J shed 3 bases, and the junction held 6 bases outside the gene matches. From germline, CDR1 is MDHEN and CDR2 SYDVKM. The CDR3 is 15 residues long. The CDR3 is CASRRTGGGTDTQYF. For the CDR3, the DNA is TGTGCCAGCAGACGGACAGGGGGAGGGACAGATACGCAGTATTTT.

A single count supports this clone. The chain employs TRBV19 and TRBJ1-3; 9 bases agree with TRBD1. The CDR3 extends over 15 amino acids. Germline CDR1 and CDR2: LNHDA and SQIVND (reference sequence). The V segment lost 6 bases and the J segment 0 bases; nucleotides outside the gene matches: 3. CDR3 bases: TGTGCCAGTAGACGGGACAGGGCCTCTGGAAACACCATATATTTT. This gives the protein CASRRDRASGNTIYF.

The chain recombines TRBV9 with TRBJ2-3; either TRBD1 or TRBD2 may fit D (6 bases each). This CDR3 comprises 17 residues. The ends were cut back, 4 bases at V and 2 bases at J, with 20 bases in the middle. Looked up from germline, CDR1 is SGDLS and CDR2 is YYNGEE. The CDR3 sequence: CASSPSRGRAYTDTQYF. CDR3 nucleotide sequence: TGTGCCAGCAGCCCCAGCCGGGGGCGGGCCTACACAGATACGCAGTATTTT. The whole variable domain, filled in from reference TRBV9 and TRBJ2-3, reads DSGVTQTPKHLITATGQRVTLRCSPRSGDLSVYWYQQSLDQGLQFLIQYYNGEERAKGNILERFSAQQFPDLHSELNLSSLELGDSALYFCASSPSRGRAYTDTQYFGPGTRLTVL.

This chain links TRBV4-3 with TRBJ2-1; possible D gene TRBD2, 5 bases. The CDR3 contains 15 residues. Trimming shortened V by 1 base and J by 4 bases, and 11 bases separated the two germline ends. Germline V CDR1 and CDR2: LGHNA, YSLEER. CDR3 in DNA: TGCGCCAGCAGCCAAGCCCACGGAGGATACAATGAGCAGTTCTTC. This sequence encodes CASSQAHGGYNEQFF.

This clone was found once. The chain combines TRBV24-1 with TRBJ2-5; D possibly corresponds to TRBD2 (6 bases). This CDR3 has 17 residues. Trimming took 4 bases from V and 4 from J, leaving 21 bases between them. Germline V gene lookup returns CDR1 KGHDR and CDR2 SFDVKD. In nucleotides, the CDR3 is TGTGCCACCAGTGAGGGGACTTGGTCGGGAGTGAGAGAGACCCAGTACTTC. It codes for CATSEGTWSGVRETQYF.

The chain couples TRBV28 to TRBJ2-7, with 7 bases fitting TRBD1. CDR1 MDHEN and CDR2 SYDVKM come from the germline V gene. The CDR3 is 15 amino acids. The J segment lost 3 bases and the V segment lost 3 bases, leaving 8 bases of the junction unmatched. The CDR3 loop is CASSFRGQRVYEQYF. The DNA for the CDR3 is TGTGCCAGCAGTTTCCGGGGACAGCGAGTCTACGAGCAGTACTTC.